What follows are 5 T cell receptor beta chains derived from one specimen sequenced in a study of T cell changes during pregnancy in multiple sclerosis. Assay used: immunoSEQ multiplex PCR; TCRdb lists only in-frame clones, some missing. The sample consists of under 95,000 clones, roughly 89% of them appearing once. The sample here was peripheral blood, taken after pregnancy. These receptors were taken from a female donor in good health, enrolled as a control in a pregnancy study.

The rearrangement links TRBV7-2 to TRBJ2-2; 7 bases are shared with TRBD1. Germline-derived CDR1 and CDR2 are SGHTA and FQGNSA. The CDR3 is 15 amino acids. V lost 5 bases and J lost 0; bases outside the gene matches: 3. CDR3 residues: CASSEGTANTGELFF. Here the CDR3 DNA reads TGTGCCAGCAGCGAAGGGACAGCGAACACCGGGGAGCTGTTTTTT.

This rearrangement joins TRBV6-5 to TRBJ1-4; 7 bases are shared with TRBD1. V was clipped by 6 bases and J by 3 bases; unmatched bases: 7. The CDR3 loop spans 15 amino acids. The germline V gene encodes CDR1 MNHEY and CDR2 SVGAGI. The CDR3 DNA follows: TGTGCCAGCAGCTTACAGGGGACGGCTAATGAAAAACTGTTTTTT. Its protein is CASSLQGTANEKLFF.

CDR3 sequence (DNA): TGTGCCAGCAGCTCGGTTAGCACAGATACGCAGTATTTT. Its protein is CASSSVSTDTQYF. The chain joins TRBV5-8 to TRBJ2-3; D remains ambiguous. Germline lookup yields CDR1 SGHTS and CDR2 YDEGEE. The length of the CDR3 is 13 residues. V was trimmed by 3 bases and J by 0 bases, leaving 5 bases between them.

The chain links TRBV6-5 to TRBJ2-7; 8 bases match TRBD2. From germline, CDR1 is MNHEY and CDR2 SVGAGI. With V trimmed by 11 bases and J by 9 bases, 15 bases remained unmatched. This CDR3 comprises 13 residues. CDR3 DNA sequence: TGTGCCTCCGCCCCCGGGGGGGTCAGCGTGCAGTACTTC. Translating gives CASAPGGVSVQYF.

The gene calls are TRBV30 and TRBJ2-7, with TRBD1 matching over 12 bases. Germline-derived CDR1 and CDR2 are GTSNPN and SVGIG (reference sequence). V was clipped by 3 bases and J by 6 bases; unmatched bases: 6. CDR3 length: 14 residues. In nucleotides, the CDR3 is TGTGCCTGGAGCCAGGGACAGGGGGCCGGCGAGCAGTACTTC. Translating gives CAWSQGQGAGEQYF. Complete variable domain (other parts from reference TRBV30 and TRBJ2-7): SQTIHQWPATLVQPVGSPLSLECTVEGTSNPNLYWYRQAAGRGLQLLFYSVGIGQISSEVPQNLSASRPQDRQFILSSKKLLLSDSGFYLCAWSQGQGAGEQYFGPGTRLTVT.